This T cell receptor (beta chain) was identified during a study of CD8 T cells in Susac syndrome. An amount of RNA that ranged from 0.5 to 1 ug was reverse transcribed with random hexamers. TCRdb re-called the immunoSEQ multiplex PCR reads with MiXCR, one entry per CDR3 protein. This sample has about 210,000 distinct CDR3 sequences, with about 94% found just once. Trimming stripped 8 bases from V and 1 base from J, with 8 bases between. Germline V gene lookup returns CDR1 MNHEY and CDR2 SVGAGI. The CDR3 consists of 12 residues. Input material: CD4+ T cells from PBMCs. The chain combines TRBV6-5 with TRBJ1-1; D not resolved. This clonotype originated in a human donor with Susac syndrome. The CDR3 DNA reads as TGTGCCAGCGAGGCTACGAACACTGAAGCTTTCTTT. Protein sequence: CASEATNTEAFF.